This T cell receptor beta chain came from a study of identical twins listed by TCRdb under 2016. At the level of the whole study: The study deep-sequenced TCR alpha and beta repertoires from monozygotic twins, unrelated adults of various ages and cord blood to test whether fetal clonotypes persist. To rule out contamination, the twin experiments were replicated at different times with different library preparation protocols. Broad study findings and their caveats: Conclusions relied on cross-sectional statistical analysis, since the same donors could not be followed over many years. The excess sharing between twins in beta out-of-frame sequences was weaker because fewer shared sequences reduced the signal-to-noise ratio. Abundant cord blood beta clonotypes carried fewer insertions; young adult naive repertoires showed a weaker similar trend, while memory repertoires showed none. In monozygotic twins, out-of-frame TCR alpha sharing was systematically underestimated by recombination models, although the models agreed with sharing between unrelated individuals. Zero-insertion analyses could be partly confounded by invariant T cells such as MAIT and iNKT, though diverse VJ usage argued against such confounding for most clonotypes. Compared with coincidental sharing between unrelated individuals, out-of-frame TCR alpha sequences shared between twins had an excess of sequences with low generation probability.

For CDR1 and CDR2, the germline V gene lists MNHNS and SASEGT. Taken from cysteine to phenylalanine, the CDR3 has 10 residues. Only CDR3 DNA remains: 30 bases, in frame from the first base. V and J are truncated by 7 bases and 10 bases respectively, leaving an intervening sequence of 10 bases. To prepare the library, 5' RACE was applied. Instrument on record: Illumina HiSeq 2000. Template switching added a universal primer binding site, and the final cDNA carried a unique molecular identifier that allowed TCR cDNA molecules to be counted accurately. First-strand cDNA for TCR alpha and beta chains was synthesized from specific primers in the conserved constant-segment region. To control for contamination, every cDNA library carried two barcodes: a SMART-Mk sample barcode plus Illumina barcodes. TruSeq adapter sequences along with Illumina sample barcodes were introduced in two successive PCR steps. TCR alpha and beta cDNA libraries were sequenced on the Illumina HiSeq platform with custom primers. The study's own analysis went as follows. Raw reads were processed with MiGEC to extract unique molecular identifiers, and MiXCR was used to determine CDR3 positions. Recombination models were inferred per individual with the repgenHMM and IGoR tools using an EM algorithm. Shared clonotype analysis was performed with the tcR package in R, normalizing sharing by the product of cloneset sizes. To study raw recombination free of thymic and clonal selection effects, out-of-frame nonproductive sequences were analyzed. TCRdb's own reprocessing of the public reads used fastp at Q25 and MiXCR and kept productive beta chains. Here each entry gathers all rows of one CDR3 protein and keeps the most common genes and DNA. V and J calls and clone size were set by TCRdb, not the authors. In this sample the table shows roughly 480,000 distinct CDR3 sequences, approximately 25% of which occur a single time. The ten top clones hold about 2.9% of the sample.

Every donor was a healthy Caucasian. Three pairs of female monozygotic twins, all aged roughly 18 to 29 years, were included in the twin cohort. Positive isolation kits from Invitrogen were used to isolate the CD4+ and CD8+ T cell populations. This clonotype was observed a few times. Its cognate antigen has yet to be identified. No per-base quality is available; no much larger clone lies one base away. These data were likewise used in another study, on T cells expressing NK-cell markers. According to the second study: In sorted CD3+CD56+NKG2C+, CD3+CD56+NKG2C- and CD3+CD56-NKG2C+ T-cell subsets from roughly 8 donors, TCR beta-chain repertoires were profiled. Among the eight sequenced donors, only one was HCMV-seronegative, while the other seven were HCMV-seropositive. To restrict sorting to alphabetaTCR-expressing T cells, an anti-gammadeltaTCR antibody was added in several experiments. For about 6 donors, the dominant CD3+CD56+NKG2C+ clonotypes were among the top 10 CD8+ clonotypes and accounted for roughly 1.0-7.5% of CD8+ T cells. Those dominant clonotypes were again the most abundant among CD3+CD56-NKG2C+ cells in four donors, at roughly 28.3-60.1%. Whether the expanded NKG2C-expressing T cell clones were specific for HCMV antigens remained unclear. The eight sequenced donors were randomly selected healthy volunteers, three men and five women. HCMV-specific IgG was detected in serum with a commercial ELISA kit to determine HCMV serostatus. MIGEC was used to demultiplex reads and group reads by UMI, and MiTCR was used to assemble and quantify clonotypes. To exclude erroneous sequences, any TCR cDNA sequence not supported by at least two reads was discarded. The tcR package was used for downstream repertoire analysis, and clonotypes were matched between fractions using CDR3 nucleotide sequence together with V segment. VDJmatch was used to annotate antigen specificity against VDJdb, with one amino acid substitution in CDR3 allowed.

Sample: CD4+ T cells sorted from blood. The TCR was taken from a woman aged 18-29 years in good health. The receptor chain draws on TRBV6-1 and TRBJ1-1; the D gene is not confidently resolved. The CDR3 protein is CASIEVLAFF. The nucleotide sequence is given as TGTGCCAGCATCGAGGTCCTAGCTTTCTTT.